This T cell receptor (beta chain) was sequenced during a study of blood T cell repertoires in COVID-19. Study details: The study drew acute and convalescent COVID-19 samples from the United States, Italy and Spain. Sources were T cells, B-cell-depleted T cells, or PBMCs; the material itself was cDNA or gDNA.

Authors' methods: Quantification of nucleated cells was approximated via reference gene primer amplification. Profiling relied on immunoSEQ multiplex PCR, and the TCRdb table lists in-frame clones only, not all of them. V and J calls and clone size come straight from that table; D and trimming were deduced from the DNA. This repertoire shows approximately 280,000 clones, approximately 86% found once; its top ten account for about 2.2%. The V gene's germline CDR1 is SGHNT and CDR2 YENEEA. This CDR3 comprises 19 residues. Losses at the gene ends were 5 bases for V and 8 bases for J; bases not matched to a gene: 18.

The source material was peripheral blood. The chain is built from TRBV11-3 and TRBJ2-1, with TRBD2 matching over 13 bases. This sequence was found in a woman aged 25 to 39 who had recovered from COVID-19. Written as DNA, the CDR3 is TGTGCCAGCAGCCTAGGACGGTGGGGACTAGCGGGAATGTCGGATGAGCAGTTCTTC. Its protein product is CASSLGRWGLAGMSDEQFF.